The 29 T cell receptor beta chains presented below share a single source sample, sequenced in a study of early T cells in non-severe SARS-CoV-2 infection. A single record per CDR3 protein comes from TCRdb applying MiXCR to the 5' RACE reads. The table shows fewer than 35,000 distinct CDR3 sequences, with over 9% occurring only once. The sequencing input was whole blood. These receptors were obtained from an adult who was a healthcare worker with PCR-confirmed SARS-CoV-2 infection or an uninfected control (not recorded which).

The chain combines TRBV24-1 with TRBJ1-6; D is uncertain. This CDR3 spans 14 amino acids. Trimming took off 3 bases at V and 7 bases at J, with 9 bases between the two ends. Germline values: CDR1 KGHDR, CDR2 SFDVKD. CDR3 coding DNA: TGTGCCACCAGTGATCCTCAATTAAATTCACCCCTCCACTTT. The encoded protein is CATSDPQLNSPLHF.

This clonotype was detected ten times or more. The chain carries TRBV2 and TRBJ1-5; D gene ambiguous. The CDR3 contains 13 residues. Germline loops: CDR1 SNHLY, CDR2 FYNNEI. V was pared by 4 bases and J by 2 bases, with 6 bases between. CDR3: CASSVDGNQPQHF. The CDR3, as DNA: TGTGCCAGCAGTGTTGATGGCAATCAGCCCCAGCATTTT.

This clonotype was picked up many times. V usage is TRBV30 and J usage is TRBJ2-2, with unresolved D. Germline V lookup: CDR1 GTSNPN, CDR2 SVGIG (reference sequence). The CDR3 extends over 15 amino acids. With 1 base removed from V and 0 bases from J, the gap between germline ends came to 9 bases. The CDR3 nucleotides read TGTGCCTGGAGTGCCGACATTACGAACACCGGGGAGCTGTTTTTT. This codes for CAWSADITNTGELFF.

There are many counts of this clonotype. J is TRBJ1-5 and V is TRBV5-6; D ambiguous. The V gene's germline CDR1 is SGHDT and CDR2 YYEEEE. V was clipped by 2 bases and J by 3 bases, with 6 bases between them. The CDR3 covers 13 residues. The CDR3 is CASSLGPNQPQHF. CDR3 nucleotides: TGTGCCAGCAGCTTAGGACCCAATCAGCCCCAGCATTTT.

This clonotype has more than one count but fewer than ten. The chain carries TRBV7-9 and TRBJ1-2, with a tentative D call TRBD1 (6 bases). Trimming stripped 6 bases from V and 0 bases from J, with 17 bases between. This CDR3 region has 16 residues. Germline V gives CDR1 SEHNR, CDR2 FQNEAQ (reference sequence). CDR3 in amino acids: CASRSTGIWANYGYTF. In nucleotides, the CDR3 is TGTGCCAGCAGATCCACAGGGATTTGGGCTAACTATGGCTACACCTTC.

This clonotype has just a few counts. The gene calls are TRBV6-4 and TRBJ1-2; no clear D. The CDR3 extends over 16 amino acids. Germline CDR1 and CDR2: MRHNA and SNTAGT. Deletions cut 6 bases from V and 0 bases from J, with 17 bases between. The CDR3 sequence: CASRTSAGPANYGYTF. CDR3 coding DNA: TGTGCCAGCAGAACATCGGCAGGACCAGCTAACTATGGCTACACCTTC.

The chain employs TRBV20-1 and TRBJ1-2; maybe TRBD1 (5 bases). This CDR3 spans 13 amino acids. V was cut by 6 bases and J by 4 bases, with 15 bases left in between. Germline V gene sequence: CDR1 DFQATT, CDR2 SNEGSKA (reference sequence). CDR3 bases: TGCAGTGCCGTTAAGGACGGGACCTATGGCTACACCTTC. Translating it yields CSAVKDGTYGYTF.

In DNA, the CDR3 is TGCAGTGCTCTAAGGCCCCTCGGGACAGGGTGGGAAAAACTGTTTTTT. Encoded protein: CSALRPLGTGWEKLFF. The rearrangement uses TRBV20-1 and TRBJ1-4, with 9 bases that match TRBD1. CDR3 size: 16 residues. Trimming removed 5 bases from V and 8 bases from J; junction bases left unmatched: 15. Germline V CDR1 and CDR2: DFQATT, SNEGSKA (reference sequence).

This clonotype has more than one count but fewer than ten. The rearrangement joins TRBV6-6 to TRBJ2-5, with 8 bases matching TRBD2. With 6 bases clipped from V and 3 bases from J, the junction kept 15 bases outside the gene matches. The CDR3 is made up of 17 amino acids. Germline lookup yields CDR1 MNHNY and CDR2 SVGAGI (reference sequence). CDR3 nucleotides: TGTGCCAGCAGCCCCGCATGGCCTAGCGGGCGAAAAGAGACCCAGTACTTC. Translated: CASSPAWPSGRKETQYF.

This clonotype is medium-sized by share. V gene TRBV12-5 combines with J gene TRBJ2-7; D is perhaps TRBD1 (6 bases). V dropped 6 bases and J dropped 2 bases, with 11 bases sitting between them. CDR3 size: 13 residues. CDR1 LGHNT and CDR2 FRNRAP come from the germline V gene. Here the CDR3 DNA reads TGTGCTAGTGGCACCGACAGGACCTACGAGCAGTACTTC. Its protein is CASGTDRTYEQYF.

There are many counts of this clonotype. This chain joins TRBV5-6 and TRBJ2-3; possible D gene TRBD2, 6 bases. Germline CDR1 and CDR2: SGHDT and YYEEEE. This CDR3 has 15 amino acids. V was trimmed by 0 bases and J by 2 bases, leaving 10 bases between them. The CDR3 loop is CASSLGQDYTDTQYF. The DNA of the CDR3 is TGTGCCAGCAGCTTGGGGCAGGACTACACAGATACGCAGTATTTT.

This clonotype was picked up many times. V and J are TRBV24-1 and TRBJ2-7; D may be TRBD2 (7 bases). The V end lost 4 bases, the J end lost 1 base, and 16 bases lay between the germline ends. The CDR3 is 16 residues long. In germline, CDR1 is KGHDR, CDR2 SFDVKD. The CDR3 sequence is CATSDPNREGSYEQYF. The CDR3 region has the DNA TGTGCCACCAGTGACCCTAACAGGGAGGGGTCCTACGAGCAGTACTTC.

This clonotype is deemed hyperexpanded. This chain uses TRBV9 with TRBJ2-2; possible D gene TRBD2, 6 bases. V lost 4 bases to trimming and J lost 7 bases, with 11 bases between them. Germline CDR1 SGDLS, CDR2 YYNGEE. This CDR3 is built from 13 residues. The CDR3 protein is CASSRGLSGELFF. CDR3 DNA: TGTGCCAGCAGCAGGGGACTGAGCGGGGAGCTGTTTTTT. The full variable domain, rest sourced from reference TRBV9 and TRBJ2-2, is DSGVTQTPKHLITATGQRVTLRCSPRSGDLSVYWYQQSLDQGLQFLIQYYNGEERAKGNILERFSAQQFPDLHSELNLSSLELGDSALYFCASSRGLSGELFFGEGSRLTVL.

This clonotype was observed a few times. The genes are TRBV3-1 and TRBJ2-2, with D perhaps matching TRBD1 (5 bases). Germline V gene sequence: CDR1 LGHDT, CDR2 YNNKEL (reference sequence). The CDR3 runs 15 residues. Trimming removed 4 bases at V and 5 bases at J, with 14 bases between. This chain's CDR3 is CASSLTVQRTGELFF. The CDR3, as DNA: TGTGCCAGCAGCCTGACAGTTCAGAGGACCGGGGAGCTGTTTTTT.

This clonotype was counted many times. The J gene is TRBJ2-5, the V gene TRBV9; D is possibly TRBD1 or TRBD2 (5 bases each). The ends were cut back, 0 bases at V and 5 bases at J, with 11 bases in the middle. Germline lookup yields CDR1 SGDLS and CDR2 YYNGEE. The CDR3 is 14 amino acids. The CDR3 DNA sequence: TGTGCCAGCAGCGTAGAACCCGAGGGGGAGACCCAGTACTTC. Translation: CASSVEPEGETQYF.

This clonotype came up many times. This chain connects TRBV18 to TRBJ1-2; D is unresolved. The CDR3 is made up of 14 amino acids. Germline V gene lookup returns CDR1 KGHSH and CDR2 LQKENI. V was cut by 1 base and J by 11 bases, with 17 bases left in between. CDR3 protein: CASSPLGQTMKYTF. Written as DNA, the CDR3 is TGTGCCAGCTCACCACTTGGCCAGACTATGAAATACACCTTC.

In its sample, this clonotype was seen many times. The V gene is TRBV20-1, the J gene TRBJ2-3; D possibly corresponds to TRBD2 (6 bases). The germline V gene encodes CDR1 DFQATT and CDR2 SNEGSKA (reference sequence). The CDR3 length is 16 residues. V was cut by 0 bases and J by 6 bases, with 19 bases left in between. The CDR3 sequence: CSARDPSGLTTDTQYF. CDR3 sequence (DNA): TGCAGTGCTAGAGATCCATCGGGACTCACTACGGATACGCAGTATTTT.

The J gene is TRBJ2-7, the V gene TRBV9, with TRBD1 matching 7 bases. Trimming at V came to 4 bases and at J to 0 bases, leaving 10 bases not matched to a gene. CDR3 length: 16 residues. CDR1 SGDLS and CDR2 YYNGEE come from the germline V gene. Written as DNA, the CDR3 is TGTGCCAGCAGCCCTCGGACAGGCCTTTACTCCTACGAGCAGTACTTC. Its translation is CASSPRTGLYSYEQYF.

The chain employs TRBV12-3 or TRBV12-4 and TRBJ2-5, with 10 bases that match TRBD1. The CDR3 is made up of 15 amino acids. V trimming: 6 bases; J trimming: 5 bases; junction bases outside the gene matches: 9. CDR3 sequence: CASSPGQGQLETQYF. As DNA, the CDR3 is TGTGCCAGCAGCCCGGGACAGGGGCAGTTGGAGACCCAGTACTTC.

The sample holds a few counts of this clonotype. The CDR3 spells CASSPGVRGSGGQRSYNEQFF. CDR3 in DNA: TGCGCCAGCAGCCCAGGAGTGAGGGGTAGCGGGGGCCAACGGTCCTACAATGAGCAGTTCTTC. The chain is built from TRBV4-1 and TRBJ2-1, with 9 bases matching TRBD2. Germline V gives CDR1 MGHRA, CDR2 YSYEKL. J gave up 1 base and V 4 bases, and 20 bases lay outside the gene matches. CDR3 size: 21 residues.

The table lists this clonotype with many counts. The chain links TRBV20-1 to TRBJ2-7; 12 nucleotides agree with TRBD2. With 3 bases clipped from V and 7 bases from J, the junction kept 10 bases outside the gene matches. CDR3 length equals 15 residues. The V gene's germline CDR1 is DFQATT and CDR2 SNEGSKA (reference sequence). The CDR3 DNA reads TGCAGTGCTAGTAGCCTAGCGGGGGGGAATACGGAGCAGTACTTC. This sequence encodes CSASSLAGGNTEQYF.

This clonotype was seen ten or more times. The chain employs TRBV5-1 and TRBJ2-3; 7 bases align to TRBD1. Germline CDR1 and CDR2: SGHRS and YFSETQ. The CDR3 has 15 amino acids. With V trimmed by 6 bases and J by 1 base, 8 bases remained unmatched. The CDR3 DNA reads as TGCGCCAGCACCCTAGGACAGGTCGGCACAGATACGCAGTATTTT. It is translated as CASTLGQVGTDTQYF.

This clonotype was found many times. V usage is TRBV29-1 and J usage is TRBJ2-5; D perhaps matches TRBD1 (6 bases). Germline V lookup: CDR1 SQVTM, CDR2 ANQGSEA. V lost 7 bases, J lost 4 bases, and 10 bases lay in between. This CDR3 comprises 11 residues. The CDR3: CSGRRGETQYF. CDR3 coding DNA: TGCAGCGGGCGCAGGGGAGAGACCCAGTACTTC.

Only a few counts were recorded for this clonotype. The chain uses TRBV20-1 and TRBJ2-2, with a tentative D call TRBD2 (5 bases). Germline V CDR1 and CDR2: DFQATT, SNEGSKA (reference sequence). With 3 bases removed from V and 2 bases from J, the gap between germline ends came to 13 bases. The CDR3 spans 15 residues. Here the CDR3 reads CSASVTEVNTGELFF. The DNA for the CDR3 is TGCAGTGCTAGTGTAACGGAGGTTAACACCGGGGAGCTGTTTTTT.

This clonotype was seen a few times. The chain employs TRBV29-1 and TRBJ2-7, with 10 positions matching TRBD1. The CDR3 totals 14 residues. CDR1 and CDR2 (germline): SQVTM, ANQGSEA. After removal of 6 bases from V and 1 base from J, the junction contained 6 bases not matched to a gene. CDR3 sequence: CSVVDRGISYEQYF. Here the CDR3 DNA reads TGCAGCGTCGTGGACAGGGGGATATCCTACGAGCAGTACTTC.

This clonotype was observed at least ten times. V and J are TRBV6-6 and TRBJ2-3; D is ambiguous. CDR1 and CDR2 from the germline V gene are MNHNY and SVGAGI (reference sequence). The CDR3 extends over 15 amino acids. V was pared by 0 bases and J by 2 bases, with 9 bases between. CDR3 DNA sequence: TGTGCCAGCAGTTACTCGGCCGAGACCACAGATACGCAGTATTTT. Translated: CASSYSAETTDTQYF.

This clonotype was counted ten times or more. The CDR3 loop is CASSQDERAEGEKLFF. CDR3 bases: TGTGCCAGCAGCCAAGATGAACGGGCCGAAGGCGAAAAACTGTTTTTT. The chain couples TRBV14 to TRBJ1-4; no clear D. The CDR3 is 16 residues long. Per germline, CDR1 SGHDN and CDR2 FVKESK. The V and J ends lost 0 bases and 8 bases respectively, with 16 bases between them.

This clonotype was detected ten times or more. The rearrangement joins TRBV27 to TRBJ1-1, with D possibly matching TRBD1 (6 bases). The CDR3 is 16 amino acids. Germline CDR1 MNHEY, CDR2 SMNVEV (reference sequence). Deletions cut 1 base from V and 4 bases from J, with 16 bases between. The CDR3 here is CASSLFRGLVSTEAFF. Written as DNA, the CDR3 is TGTGCCAGCAGTTTATTCAGGGGCCTCGTAAGCACTGAAGCTTTCTTT.

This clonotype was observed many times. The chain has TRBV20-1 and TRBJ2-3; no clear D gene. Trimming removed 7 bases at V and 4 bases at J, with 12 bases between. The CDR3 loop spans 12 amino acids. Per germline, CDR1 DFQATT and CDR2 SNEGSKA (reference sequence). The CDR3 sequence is CSVAGGPDTQYF. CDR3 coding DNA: TGCAGTGTAGCTGGCGGACCAGATACGCAGTATTTT.